This T cell receptor (beta chain) was sequenced in a study of T-cell memory formation after mild COVID-19. In its sample, this clonotype was seen a few times. 5'RACE primed at constant segments yielded TCR alpha and TCR beta cDNA libraries bearing sample barcodes and UMIs. One entry per CDR3 protein results from TCRdb running MiXCR on the 5' RACE reads. The sample has roughly 160,000 distinct CDR3 sequences; roughly 11% are singletons. The specimen sequenced was PBMCs or a T cell subset sorted from them (not recorded which). The receptor comes from a man aged 18-30 years who had mild COVID-19 (a few samples of this study predate the infection). Cell type and time point are not known.

CDR3 sequence reads: CASSARGYQPQHF. CDR3 nucleotides: TGTGCCAGCAGTGCCAGGGGTTATCAGCCCCAGCATTTT. The chain recombines TRBV6-5 with TRBJ1-5; tentative D call: TRBD1 (6 bases). The CDR3 is 13 amino acids. The germline V gene has CDR1 MNHEY and CDR2 SVGAGI. Trimming removed 5 bases from V and 5 bases from J, with 10 bases in between.